Listed below are T cell receptor beta chains from one sample, sequenced in a study of PD-1 blockade in classical Hodgkin lymphoma. Data came from immunoSEQ multiplex PCR; TCRdb stores just in-frame clones and leaves some out. The sample shows fewer than 35,000 clones, approximately 90% of them seen only once. Sequenced: peripheral blood mononuclear cells (PBMCs). These receptors came from a human donor with classical Hodgkin lymphoma. The CDR3 runs from the conserved cysteine through the conserved F or W. A D gene is named only where the DNA matches it firmly. Clone sizes are given selectively: once, few, many, or a class where the clone is expanded.

>TRBJ2-3|TRBV19|NA|NA
CASSTGDSSTDTQYF
TGTGCCAGTAGTACAGGTGACTCTAGCACAGATACGCAGTATTTT
>TRBJ2-3|TRBV11-1|NA|NA
CASSPNRGGATDTQYF
TGTGCCAGCAGCCCGAACAGGGGGGGGGCCACAGATACGCAGTATTTT
>TRBJ1-3|TRBV2|NA|NA
CARRSSGNTIYF
TGTGCCAGAAGGAGCTCTGGAAACACCATATATTTT
>TRBJ1-2|TRBV7-2|NA|NA
CASSLGVNNYGYTF
TGTGCCAGCAGCTTAGGGGTCAATAACTATGGCTACACCTTC
>TRBJ2-3|TRBV5-6|NA|NA
CASSFLDRNTDTQYF
TGTGCCAGCAGCTTCTTGGACCGAAACACAGATACGCAGTATTTT
>TRBJ2-5|TRBV28|NA|NA
CATTRQGGTQYF
TGTGCCACCACACGGCAGGGAGGGACCCAGTACTTC
>TRBJ1-2|TRBV11-2|NA|NA
CASSLDEQPNYGYTF
TGTGCCAGCAGCTTAGACGAGCAGCCTAACTATGGCTACACCTTC
>TRBJ1-4|TRBV28|NA|NA
CASSGAGPLLNEKLFF
TGTGCCAGCAGTGGCGCGGGGCCGCTTCTTAATGAAAAACTGTTTTTT
>TRBJ2-3|TRBV7-2|NA|NA
CASSLGTVIYTQYF
TGTGCCAGCAGCTTAGGGACAGTTATATATACGCAGTATTTT
>TRBJ1-3|TRBV9|NA|NA
CASSVGPDRGNTIYF
TGTGCCAGCAGCGTAGGACCGGACAGAGGAAACACCATATATTTT
>TRBJ2-1|TRBV6-5|TRBD1|NA
CASSRTGGNEQFF
TGTGCCAGCAGCCGGACAGGGGGCAATGAGCAGTTCTTC
>TRBJ1-1|TRBV6-7|NA|once
CASSSRTAPEAFF
TGTGCCAGCAGTTCCAGGACCGCGCCTGAAGCTTTCTTT
>TRBJ1-2|TRBV5-8|TRBD1|NA
CASSHWVGQGDDGYTF
TGTGCCAGCAGCCATTGGGTGGGACAGGGGGACGACGGCTACACCTTC
>TRBJ2-5|TRBV5-1|NA|once
CASSLNQGIQETQYF
TGCGCCAGCAGCTTAAACCAGGGTATCCAAGAGACCCAGTACTTC
>TRBJ2-7|TRBV6-6|TRBD1|NA
CASSYSAQGFYEQYF
TGTGCCAGCAGTTACTCGGCACAGGGGTTCTACGAGCAGTACTTC
>TRBJ1-4|TRBV4-1|NA|NA
CASSQDPRSTNEKLFF
TGCGCCAGCAGCCAAGATCCACGGTCAACTAATGAAAAACTGTTTTTT
>TRBJ2-1|TRBV5-4|NA|NA
CASSLDGGTYNEQFF
TGTGCCAGCAGCTTGGACGGCGGGACTTACAATGAGCAGTTCTTC
>TRBJ2-2|TRBV9|NA|NA
CASSVEQVVGGELFF
TGTGCCAGCAGCGTAGAACAGGTAGTCGGAGGGGAGCTGTTTTTT
>TRBJ1-2|TRBV29-1|NA|once
CSVELPYGYTF
TGCAGCGTTGAACTCCCCTATGGCTACACCTTC
>TRBJ1-1|TRBV28|NA|NA
CASSFGGRKAFF
TGTGCCAGCAGTTTTGGGGGGCGGAAGGCTTTCTTT
>TRBJ2-5|TRBV5-6|TRBD2|NA
CASSLTSAETQYF
TGTGCCAGCAGCTTGACTAGCGCAGAGACCCAGTACTTC
>TRBJ2-1|TRBV6-6|NA|NA
CASSPPGRNNEQFF
TGTGCCAGCAGCCCCCCGGGAAGGAACAATGAGCAGTTCTTC
>TRBJ1-1|TRBV9|NA|NA
CASSVGPGDVAEAFF
TGTGCCAGCAGCGTAGGGCCCGGGGATGTCGCTGAAGCTTTCTTT
>TRBJ2-1|TRBV18|NA|NA
CASSPLGGVGEQFF
TGTGCCAGCTCACCCCTCGGGGGAGTAGGTGAGCAGTTCTTC
>TRBJ2-6|TRBV5-1|NA|NA
CASSWTTDRGANVLTF
TGCGCCAGCAGCTGGACAACGGACCGCGGGGCCAACGTCCTGACTTTC
>TRBJ2-7|TRBV6-6|TRBD1|NA
CASSSLTGNYEQYF
TGTGCCAGCAGTTCATTGACAGGGAACTACGAGCAGTACTTC
>TRBJ2-7|TRBV7-2|NA|NA
CASSPRPTKSYEQYF
TGTGCCAGCAGCCCCCGCCCCACCAAATCCTACGAGCAGTACTTC
>TRBJ2-1|TRBV29-1|TRBD2|once
CSASFTSGRNNEQFF
TGCAGCGCCTCTTTTACTAGCGGGAGAAACAATGAGCAGTTCTTC
>TRBJ2-3|TRBV7-2|TRBD2|NA
CASSLEWIGLAGSTDTQYF
TGTGCCAGCAGCTTAGAATGGATCGGGCTAGCGGGGAGCACAGATACGCAGTATTTT
>TRBJ2-7|TRBV7-2|NA|NA
CASSLEGSPDLYEQYF
TGTGCCAGCAGCTTGGAGGGCTCTCCAGACCTCTACGAGCAGTACTTC
>TRBJ2-7|TRBV28|TRBD1|NA
CASRIPGQGYEQYF
TGTGCCAGCAGAATACCGGGACAGGGGTACGAGCAGTACTTC
>TRBJ2-3|TRBV5-1|NA|NA
CASSLVSQDTQYF
TGCGCCAGCAGCTTGGTGTCCCAAGATACGCAGTATTTT
>TRBJ1-1|TRBV10-3|NA|NA
CAISESIQRAFF
TGTGCCATCAGTGAGTCGATCCAACGGGCTTTCTTT